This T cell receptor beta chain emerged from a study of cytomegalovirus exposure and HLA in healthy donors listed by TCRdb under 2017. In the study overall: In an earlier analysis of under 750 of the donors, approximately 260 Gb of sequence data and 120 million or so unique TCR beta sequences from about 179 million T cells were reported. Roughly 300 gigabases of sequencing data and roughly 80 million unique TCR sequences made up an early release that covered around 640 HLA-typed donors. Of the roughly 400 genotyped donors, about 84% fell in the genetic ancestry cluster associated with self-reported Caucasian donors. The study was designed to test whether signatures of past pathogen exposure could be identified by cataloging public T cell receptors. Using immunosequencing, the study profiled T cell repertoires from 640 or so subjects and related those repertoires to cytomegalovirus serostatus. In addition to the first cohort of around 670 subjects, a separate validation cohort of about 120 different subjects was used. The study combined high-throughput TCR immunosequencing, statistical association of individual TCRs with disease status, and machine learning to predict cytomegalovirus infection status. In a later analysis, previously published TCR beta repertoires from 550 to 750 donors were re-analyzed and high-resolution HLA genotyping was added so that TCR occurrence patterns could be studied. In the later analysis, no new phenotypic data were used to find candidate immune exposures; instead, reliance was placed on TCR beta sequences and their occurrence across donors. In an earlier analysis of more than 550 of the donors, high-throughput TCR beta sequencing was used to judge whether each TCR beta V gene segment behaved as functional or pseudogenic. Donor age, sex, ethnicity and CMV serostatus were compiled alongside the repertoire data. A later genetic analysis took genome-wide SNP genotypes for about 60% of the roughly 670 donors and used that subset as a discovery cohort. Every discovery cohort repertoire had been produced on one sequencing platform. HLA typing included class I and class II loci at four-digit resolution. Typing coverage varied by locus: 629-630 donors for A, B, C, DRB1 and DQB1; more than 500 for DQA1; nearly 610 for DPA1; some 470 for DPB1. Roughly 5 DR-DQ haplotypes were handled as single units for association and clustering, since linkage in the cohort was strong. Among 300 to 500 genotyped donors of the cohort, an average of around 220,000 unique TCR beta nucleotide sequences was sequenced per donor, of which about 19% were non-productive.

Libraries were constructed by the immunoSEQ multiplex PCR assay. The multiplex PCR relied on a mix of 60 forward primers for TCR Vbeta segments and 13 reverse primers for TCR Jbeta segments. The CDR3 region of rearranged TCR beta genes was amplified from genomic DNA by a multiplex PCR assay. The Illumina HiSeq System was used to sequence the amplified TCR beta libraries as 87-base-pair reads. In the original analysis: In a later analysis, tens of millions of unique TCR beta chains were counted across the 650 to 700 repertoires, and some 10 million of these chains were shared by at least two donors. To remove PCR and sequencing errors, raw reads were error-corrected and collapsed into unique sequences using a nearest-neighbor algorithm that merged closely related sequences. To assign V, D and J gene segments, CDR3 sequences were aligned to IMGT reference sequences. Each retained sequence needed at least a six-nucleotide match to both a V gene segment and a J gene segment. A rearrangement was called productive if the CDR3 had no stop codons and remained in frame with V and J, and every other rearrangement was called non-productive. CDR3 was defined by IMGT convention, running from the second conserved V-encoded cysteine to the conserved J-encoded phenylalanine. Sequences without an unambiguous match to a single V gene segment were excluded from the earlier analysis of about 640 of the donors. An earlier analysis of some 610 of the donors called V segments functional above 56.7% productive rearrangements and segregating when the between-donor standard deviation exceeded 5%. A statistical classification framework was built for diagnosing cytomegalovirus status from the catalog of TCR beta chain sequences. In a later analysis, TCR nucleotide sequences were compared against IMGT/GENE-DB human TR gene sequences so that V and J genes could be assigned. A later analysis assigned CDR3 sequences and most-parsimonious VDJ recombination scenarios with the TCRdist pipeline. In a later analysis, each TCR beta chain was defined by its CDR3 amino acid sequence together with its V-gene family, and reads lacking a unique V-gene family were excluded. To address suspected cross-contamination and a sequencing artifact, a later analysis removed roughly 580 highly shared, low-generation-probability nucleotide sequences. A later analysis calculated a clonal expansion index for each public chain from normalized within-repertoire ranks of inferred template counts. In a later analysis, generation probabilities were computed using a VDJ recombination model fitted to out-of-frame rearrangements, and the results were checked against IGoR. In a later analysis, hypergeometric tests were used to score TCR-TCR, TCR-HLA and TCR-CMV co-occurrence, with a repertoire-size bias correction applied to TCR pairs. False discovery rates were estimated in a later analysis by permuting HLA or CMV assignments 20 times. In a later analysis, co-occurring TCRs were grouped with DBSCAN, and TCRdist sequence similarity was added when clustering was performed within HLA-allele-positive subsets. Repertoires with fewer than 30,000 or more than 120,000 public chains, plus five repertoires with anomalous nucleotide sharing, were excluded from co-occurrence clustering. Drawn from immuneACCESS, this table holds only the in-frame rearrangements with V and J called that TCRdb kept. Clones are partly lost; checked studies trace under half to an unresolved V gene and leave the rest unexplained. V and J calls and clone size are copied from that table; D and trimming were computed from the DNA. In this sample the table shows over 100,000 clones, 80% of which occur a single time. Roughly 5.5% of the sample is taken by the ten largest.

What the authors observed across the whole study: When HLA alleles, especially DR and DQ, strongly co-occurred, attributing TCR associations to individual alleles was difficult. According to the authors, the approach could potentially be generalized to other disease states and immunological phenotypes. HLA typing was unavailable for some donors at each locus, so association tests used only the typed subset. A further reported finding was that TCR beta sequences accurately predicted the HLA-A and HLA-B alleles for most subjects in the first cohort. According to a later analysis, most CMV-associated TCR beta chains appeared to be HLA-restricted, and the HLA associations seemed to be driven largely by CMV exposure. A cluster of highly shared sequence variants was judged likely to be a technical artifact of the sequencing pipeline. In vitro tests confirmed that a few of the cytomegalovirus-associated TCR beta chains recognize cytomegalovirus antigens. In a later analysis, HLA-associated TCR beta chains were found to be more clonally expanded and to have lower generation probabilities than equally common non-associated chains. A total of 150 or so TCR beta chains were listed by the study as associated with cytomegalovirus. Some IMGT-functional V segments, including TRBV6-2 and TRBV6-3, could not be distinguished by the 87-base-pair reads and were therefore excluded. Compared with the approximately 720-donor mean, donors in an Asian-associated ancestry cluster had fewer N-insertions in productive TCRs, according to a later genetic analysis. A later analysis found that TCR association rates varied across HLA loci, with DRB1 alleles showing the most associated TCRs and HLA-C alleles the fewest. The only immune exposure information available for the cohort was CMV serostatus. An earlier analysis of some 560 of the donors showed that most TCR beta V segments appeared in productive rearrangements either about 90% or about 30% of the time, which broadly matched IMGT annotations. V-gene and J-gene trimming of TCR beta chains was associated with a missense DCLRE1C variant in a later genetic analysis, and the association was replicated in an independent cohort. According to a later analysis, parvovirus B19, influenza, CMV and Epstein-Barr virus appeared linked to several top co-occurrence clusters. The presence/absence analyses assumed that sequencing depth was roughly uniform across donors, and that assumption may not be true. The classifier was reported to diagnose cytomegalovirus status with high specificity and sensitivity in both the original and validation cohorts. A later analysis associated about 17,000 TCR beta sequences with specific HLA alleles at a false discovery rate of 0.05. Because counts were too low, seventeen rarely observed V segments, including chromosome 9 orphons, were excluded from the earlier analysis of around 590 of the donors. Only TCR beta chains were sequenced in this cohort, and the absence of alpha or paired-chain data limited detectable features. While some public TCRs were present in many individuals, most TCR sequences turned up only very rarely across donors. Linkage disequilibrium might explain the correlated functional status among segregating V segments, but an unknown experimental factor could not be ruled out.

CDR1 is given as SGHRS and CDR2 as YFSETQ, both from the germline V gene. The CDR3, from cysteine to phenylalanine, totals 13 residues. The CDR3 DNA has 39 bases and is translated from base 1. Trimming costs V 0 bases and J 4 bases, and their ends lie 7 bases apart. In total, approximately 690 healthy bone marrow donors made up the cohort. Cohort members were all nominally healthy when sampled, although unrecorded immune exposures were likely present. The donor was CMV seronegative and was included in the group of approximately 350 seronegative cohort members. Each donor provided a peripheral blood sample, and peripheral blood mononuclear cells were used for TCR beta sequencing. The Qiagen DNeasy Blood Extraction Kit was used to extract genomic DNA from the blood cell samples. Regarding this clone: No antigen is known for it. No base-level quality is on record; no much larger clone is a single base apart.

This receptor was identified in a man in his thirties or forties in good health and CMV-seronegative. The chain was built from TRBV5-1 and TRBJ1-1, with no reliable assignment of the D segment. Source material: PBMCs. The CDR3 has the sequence CASSLAGITEAFF. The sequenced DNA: TGCGCCAGCAGCTTGGCTGGCATCACTGAAGCTTTCTTT.